The T cell receptor (beta chain) under discussion was sequenced for a study of cytomegalovirus exposure and HLA in healthy donors. Study-wide points: Presence/absence results assume similar sequencing depth per donor, which may not hold. Later analysis identified several of the most significant clusters that appeared linked to common viral pathogens.

The PCR used 60 Vbeta and 13 Jbeta primers. Method: immunoSEQ multiplex PCR; TCRdb's copy keeps in-frame clones and lacks some. The data show over 100,000 clones, 60% to 80% seen once. At the time of sampling, donors were nominally healthy, though unrecorded immune exposures were likely. This clone appeared once. Its antigen is as yet unknown. The sequence was collected from a human donor in good health. Sequencing was performed on PBMCs.

The CDR3 coding sequence is TGTGCCAGCAGTGTTCGACAGAGGCTACCTGAAGCTTTCTTT. Its protein product is CASSVRQRLPEAFF. V and J are TRBV6-1 and TRBJ1-1, with D perhaps matching TRBD1 (5 bases). Germline V gene data show CDR1 as MNHNS and CDR2 as SASEGT. The CDR3 runs to 14 residues. The ends were cut back, 4 bases at V and 6 bases at J, with 15 bases in the middle.